The T cell receptor beta chain under discussion was sequenced for a study of vaccination effects on CD4 cells after COVID-19. Antigen-specific CD4+ T cells expanded by the ViraFEST assay with viral peptide pools were then sequenced. CD4+ T cells were isolated after 10 days of culture. Each participant was given two doses of one vaccine (BNT162b2 or mRNA-1273). With roughly 9.1 ug/ml peptides and roughly 9.3 IU/ml IL-2, fewer than 2.5 million PBMC per well were cultured. This clone is medium-sized. As yet, its antigen is unknown. Produced via immunoSEQ multiplex PCR; TCRdb's table is partial and in-frame only. The repertoire consists of some 30,000 clones, with around 86% occurring once and the leading ten covering over 4.5%. CDR1 is SGHDT, CDR2 YYEEEE, per germline. Trimming removed 0 bases at V and 9 bases at J, with 16 bases between. The CDR3 is 15 amino acids.

Sequences were derived from CD4+ T cells from PBMCs cultured with SARS-CoV-2 spike peptides, sampled after COVID-19 vaccination. This sequence was found in a human donor who received a COVID-19 vaccine. Some clones in this sample may be carry-over from other donors' samples. This sequence joins TRBV5-6 and TRBJ2-1, with a possible D match to TRBD2 (5 bases). The CDR3 coding sequence is TGTGCCAGCAGCTTGGGTCGTACTAGTTCGGTTGAGCAGTTCTTC. Translating gives CASSLGRTSSVEQFF.